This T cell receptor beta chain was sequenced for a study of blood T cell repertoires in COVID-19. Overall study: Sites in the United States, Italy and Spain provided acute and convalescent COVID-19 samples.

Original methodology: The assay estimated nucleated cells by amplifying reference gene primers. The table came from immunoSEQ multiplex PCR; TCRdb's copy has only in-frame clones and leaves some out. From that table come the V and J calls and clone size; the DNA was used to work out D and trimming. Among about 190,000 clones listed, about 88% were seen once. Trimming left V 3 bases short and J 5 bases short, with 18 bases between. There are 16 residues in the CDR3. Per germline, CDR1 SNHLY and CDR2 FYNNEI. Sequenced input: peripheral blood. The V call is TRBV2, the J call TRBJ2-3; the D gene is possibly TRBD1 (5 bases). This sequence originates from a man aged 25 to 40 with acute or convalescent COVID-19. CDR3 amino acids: CASSDYTGGRLDTQYF. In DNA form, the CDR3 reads TGTGCCAGCAGTGATTATACAGGTGGTAGATTAGATACGCAGTATTTT.